This T cell receptor beta chain was sequenced for a study of blood T cell repertoires in COVID-19 (dated by TCRdb to 2019 to 2021). Broadly, across the study: Collaborator samples came from the United States, Italy and Spain and covered acute and convalescent phases of COVID-19. The material from the prospective study consisted of cDNA or gDNA derived from T cells, B-cell-depleted T cells, or PBMCs. The dataset comprised deeply sampled blood TCRbeta repertoires from subjects exposed to, actively infected with, or recovered from COVID-19. A freely available public database, intended as a resource for researchers studying the immune response to SARS-CoV-2, is where the repertoires were released. The samples were drawn from two sources: the first 160 participants of the ongoing ImmuneRACE study, and 1,000 to 1,500 subjects contributed by 6 global collaborators. The sample metadata nearly always contained a de-identified subject ID, COVID-19 status, age in years and sex. Where available, HLA class I and class II types were taken from metadata supplied by the sample provider and were not determined by assay-based typing. On the study overall, not on this receptor specifically: How much clinical and demographic metadata was included differed by source and by participant, and the metadata was provided uncurated.

Points on this clone: Its antigen specificity is not known. Base qualities are missing; no much larger clone stands one base away.

TCRbeta CDR3 regions were amplified from genomic DNA using the immunoSEQ Assay, a bias-controlled multiplex PCR. Processing in the source paper ran as follows. Nucleated cell counts per sample were estimated from amplification of reference gene primers within the assay. To quantify the absolute abundance of each unique TCRbeta CDR3 rearrangement, sequence reads were collapsed and filtered. For each sample, productive Simpson clonality was calculated as the square root of Simpson's diversity index across productive rearrangements. In TCRdb, the immuneACCESS table is reduced to in-frame sequences with V and J assigned. These tables do not hold every clone; where another copy was compared, an unresolved V gene accounts for under half, and the others remain unexplained. The V and J calls and the clone size are those of that table, but D and trimming were determined from the DNA. The sample records more than 200,000 clones, around nine tenths of which are singletons. Jointly, the top ten make up approximately 2% of the sample.

The collaborating institutions used their own protocols to collect whole blood in K2EDTA tubes. For TCRbeta analysis, collaborators shipped samples as frozen whole blood, isolated PBMCs, or DNA extracted from either of those sample types. From cysteine to phenylalanine, the CDR3 is 15 amino acids long. The entry retains the CDR3 DNA only, 45 bases that are in frame from base 1. Trimming takes 6 bases from V and 0 bases from J, and the germline ends sit 9 bases apart. CDR1 and CDR2, looked up from the germline V gene (reference sequence), are MNHEY and SMNVEV. The sample comprised peripheral blood. The V gene is TRBV27 and the J gene is TRBJ1-6, with the D gene uncertain. The sequence was collected from a man under 40 with active or convalescent COVID-19. The CDR3 amino acid sequence is: CASRITDSYNSPLHF. The DNA sequence reads TGTGCCAGCAGGATTACAGACTCCTATAATTCACCCCTCCACTTT.